The clone carrying this T cell receptor beta chain was seen more than once but under ten times. The data are from a study of blood T cell repertoires in COVID-19. Assay used: immunoSEQ multiplex PCR; TCRdb lists only in-frame clones, some missing. The profile shows some 95,000 clones, about three quarters of them singletons. Germline CDR1 SQVTM, CDR2 ANQGSEA. Trimming cost V 7 bases and J 4 bases; bases outside gene matches: 10. CDR3 length: 14 residues. The sequenced sample was peripheral blood. The V call is TRBV29-1, the J call TRBJ2-3; 8 nucleotides agree with TRBD1. The origin of this receptor is a man between 65 and 85 years old with acute or convalescent COVID-19. The CDR3 DNA is TGCAGCGCTACAGGACAGGGTAGAGCAGATACGCAGTATTTT. Translated, it gives CSATGQGRADTQYF.